The 26 T cell receptor beta chains presented below share a single source sample, sequenced in a study of blood T cell repertoires in COVID-19. Assay used: immunoSEQ multiplex PCR; TCRdb lists only in-frame clones, some missing. The table records about 210,000 clones, about 87% of them present only once. The source material was PBMCs or T cells enriched from blood (not recorded which). These TCRs come from a woman aged 40 to 50 with acute COVID-19.

This chain joins TRBV4-1 and TRBJ2-2; 10 nucleotides agree with TRBD2. The CDR3 contains 17 residues. The V gene end was trimmed by 0 bases and the J gene end by 5 bases; junction bases not matched to a gene: 6. Germline CDR1 and CDR2: MGHRA and YSYEKL. The CDR3 DNA is TGCGCCAGCAGCCAAGAGAGGGCTAGCGGGGGAACCGGGGAGCTGTTTTTT. Its protein product is CASSQERASGGTGELFF.

V usage is TRBV30 and J usage is TRBJ2-4; 7 bases are shared with TRBD2. Germline assignment: CDR1 GTSNPN and CDR2 SVGIG (reference sequence). This CDR3 is built from 18 residues. With V trimmed by 0 bases and J by 0 bases, 11 bases remained unmatched. CDR3 loop: CAWSVRGVHERAKNIQYF. DNA for the CDR3: TGTGCCTGGAGTGTACGGGGGGTTCACGAGAGAGCCAAAAACATTCAGTACTTC.

This chain connects TRBV11-3 to TRBJ1-1; unclear D gene. V lost 1 base to trimming and J lost 0 bases, with 9 bases between them. The germline V gene encodes CDR1 SGHNT and CDR2 YENEEA. CDR3 length: 15 residues. Written as DNA, the CDR3 is TGTGCCAGCAGCTTAGCTTTCGGAGTGAACACTGAAGCTTTCTTT. It specifies CASSLAFGVNTEAFF.

V is TRBV10-3 and J is TRBJ2-7; 8 bases fit TRBD1. CDR1 and CDR2 from the germline V gene are ENHRY and SYGVKD. This CDR3 has 12 residues. The V gene end was trimmed by 6 bases and the J gene end by 5 bases; junction bases not matched to a gene: 3. The CDR3, as DNA: TGTGCCATCAGAGACAGGGGCGACGAGCAGTACGTC. Its translation: CAIRDRGDEQYV.

The J gene is TRBJ1-2, the V gene TRBV7-9; 7 bases align to TRBD1. V was clipped by 5 bases and J by 7 bases; unmatched bases: 4. The CDR3 sequence is 12 residues long. Germline V gene sequence: CDR1 SEHNR, CDR2 FQNEAQ (reference sequence). CDR3 protein: CASSEGASGYTF. The CDR3 bases are TGTGCCAGCAGCGAGGGGGCTTCTGGCTACACCTTC.

The chain carries TRBV5-4 and TRBJ1-1; maybe TRBD1 (5 bases). Deletions cut 5 bases from V and 5 bases from J, with 19 bases between. This CDR3 spans 15 amino acids. Germline lookup yields CDR1 SGHNT and CDR2 YYREEE (reference sequence). DNA of the CDR3: TGTGCCAGCAGATCCCGGTCGATGGGGGGAACTGAAGCTTTCTTT. It translates to CASRSRSMGGTEAFF.

This rearrangement joins TRBV7-6 to TRBJ1-6; no firm D call. The CDR3 runs to 13 residues. Germline loops: CDR1 SGHVS, CDR2 FNYEAQ. Trimming removed 5 bases from V and 5 bases from J, with 7 bases in between. As DNA, the CDR3 is TGTGCCAGCAGCGCGCTCGATAATTCACCCCTCCACTTT. This codes for CASSALDNSPLHF.

The rearrangement uses TRBV24-1 and TRBJ2-7; the D gene is possibly TRBD2 (5 bases). The CDR3 totals 16 residues. From germline, CDR1 is KGHDR and CDR2 SFDVKD. The germline V and J ends were trimmed by 1 base and 4 bases, with 16 bases remaining between them. The CDR3 bases are TGTGCCACCAGTGATTTCGATTACGGGGAAGCTTACGAGCAGTACGTC. This encodes CATSDFDYGEAYEQYV.

This rearrangement joins TRBV4-3 to TRBJ1-5, with 10 positions matching TRBD1. This CDR3 has 14 amino acids. The trim removed 1 base at V and 7 bases at J, leaving 1 base unmatched. The germline gives CDR1 LGHNA, CDR2 YSLEER. This CDR3 reads CASSQGQGAQPQHF. The CDR3 DNA reads as TGCGCCAGCAGCCAAGGACAGGGGGCACAGCCCCAGCATTTT.

The chain has TRBV11-2 and TRBJ1-3, with TRBD1 identical over 7 bases. CDR1 is SGHAT and CDR2 is FQNNGV in the germline V gene. The CDR3 runs to 16 residues. The V and J ends lost 5 bases and 0 bases, in that order; junction bases with no gene match: 7. CDR3 sequence (DNA): TGTGCCAGCAGCCTACAGGGGCCCTACTCTGGAAACACCATATATTTT. This translates into CASSLQGPYSGNTIYF.

This chain uses TRBV6-5 with TRBJ1-2; a weak D match, TRBD1 (5 bases). CDR1 MNHEY and CDR2 SVGAGI come from the germline V gene. The CDR3 has 14 amino acids. V was clipped by 0 bases and J by 6 bases, with 11 bases between them. The CDR3 reads CASSYSPGPHGYTF. CDR3 DNA sequence: TGTGCCAGCAGTTACTCCCCAGGGCCCCATGGCTACACCTTC.

Here the CDR3 reads CASSEARGREREQFF. Here the CDR3 DNA reads TGCGCCAGCAGTGAGGCCCGCGGGAGGGAACGTGAGCAGTTCTTC. The rearrangement joins TRBV10-2 to TRBJ2-1; 9 bases are shared with TRBD2. V gave up 2 bases and J gave up 9 bases; unmatched junction bases: 8. Germline assignment: CDR1 WSHSY and CDR2 SAAADI. CDR3 length: 15 amino acids.

The chain links TRBV9 to TRBJ1-3; 7 positions match TRBD1. Looked up from germline, CDR1 is SGDLS and CDR2 is YYNGEE. This CDR3 spans 14 amino acids. J was trimmed by 2 bases and V by 3 bases; bases with no gene match: 2. In nucleotides, the CDR3 is TGTGCCAGCAGCGGAACAGGGGCTGGAAACACCATATATTTT. Amino acid sequence: CASSGTGAGNTIYF.

J is TRBJ2-1 and V is TRBV5-1, with TRBD1 matching 9 bases. Trimming took 1 base from V and 6 from J; bases not matched to a gene: 8. Germline CDR1 and CDR2: SGHRS and YFSETQ. CDR3 size: 16 residues. The chain's CDR3 is CASSLLTGGSRNEQFF. As DNA, the CDR3 is TGCGCCAGCAGCTTGCTCACAGGGGGCTCCCGCAATGAGCAGTTCTTC.

This rearrangement joins TRBV5-1 to TRBJ1-2; weak D call: TRBD1 (5 bases). The CDR3 sequence is 16 residues long. V dropped 0 bases and J dropped 8 bases, with 20 bases sitting between them. Germline values: CDR1 SGHRS, CDR2 YFSETQ. The CDR3 loop is CASSLEGVRQRMGYTF. CDR3 in DNA: TGCGCCAGCAGCTTGGAAGGGGTGCGACAGCGAATGGGCTACACCTTC.

The chain's CDR3 is CASSYGPGTPGAQHF. The DNA of the CDR3 is TGTGCCAGCAGTTACGGTCCAGGGACCCCAGGGGCCCAGCATTTT. This chain connects TRBV6-2 or TRBV6-3 to TRBJ1-5; D might be TRBD1 (6 bases). The germline V and J ends were trimmed by 2 bases and 11 bases, with 19 bases remaining between them. Germline values: CDR1 MNHEY, CDR2 SVGEGT. The length of the CDR3 is 15 residues.

The gene calls are TRBV7-6 and TRBJ2-5; a possible D gene is TRBD2 (5 bases). CDR1 SGHVS and CDR2 FNYEAQ come from the germline V gene. This CDR3 has 15 residues. V lost 3 bases, J lost 2 bases, and 13 bases lay in between. CDR3 protein: CASSFGLRRQETQYF. In DNA form, the CDR3 reads TGTGCCAGCAGCTTTGGACTCAGAAGACAAGAGACCCAGTACTTC.

J is TRBJ1-2 and V is TRBV7-2; TRBD1 agrees at 10 bases. The CDR3 totals 16 residues. The germline gives CDR1 SGHTA, CDR2 FQGNSA. The junction had 3 bases not matched to a gene; V was cut back by 1 base and J by 1 base. Here the CDR3 reads CASSLDRDRGNYGYTF. The CDR3 region has the DNA TGTGCCAGCAGCTTAGATCGGGACAGGGGTAACTATGGCTACACCTTC. Looking up the rest from reference TRBV7-2 and TRBJ1-2 gives the full variable domain: GAGVSQSPSNKVTEKGKDVELRCDPISGHTALYWYRQSLGQGLEFLIYFQGNSAPDKSGLPSDRFSAERTGGSVSTLTIQRTQQEDSAVYLCASSLDRDRGNYGYTFGSGTRLTVV.

This rearrangement joins TRBV24-1 to TRBJ2-5; the match to TRBD1 covers 9 bases. The germline V gene has CDR1 KGHDR and CDR2 SFDVKD. Losses at the gene ends were 6 bases for V and 4 bases for J; bases not matched to a gene: 8. The CDR3 length is 15 residues. CDR3 nucleotides: TGTGCCACCAGTCACACAGGGGGCGCGGGAGAGACCCAGTACTTC. It yields the protein CATSHTGGAGETQYF.

This chain uses TRBV7-2 with TRBJ2-1, with 7 bases identical to TRBD2. The CDR3 consists of 16 residues. CDR1 and CDR2 from the germline V gene are SGHTA and FQGNSA. J was trimmed by 3 bases and V by 6 bases; bases with no gene match: 11. CDR3 region: CASRPVGGSVYNEQFF. The CDR3 bases are TGTGCCAGCAGGCCCGTGGGAGGGAGCGTCTACAATGAGCAGTTCTTC.

The V gene is TRBV9, the J gene TRBJ2-1, with 11 nucleotides matching TRBD2. V lost 4 bases to trimming and J lost 0 bases; unmatched junction nucleotides: 15. The CDR3 length is 20 residues. Germline loops: CDR1 SGDLS, CDR2 YYNGEE. CDR3 sequence: CASSRGLAVNLHSSYNEQFF. The DNA for the CDR3 is TGTGCCAGCAGCAGGGGACTAGCGGTGAATCTCCACAGCTCCTACAATGAGCAGTTCTTC.

This clone was seen only once. This chain joins TRBV5-6 and TRBJ2-2, with D possibly matching TRBD1 (6 bases). V lost 0 bases, J lost 8 bases, and 8 bases lay in between. Germline V gene lookup returns CDR1 SGHDT and CDR2 YYEEEE. This CDR3 comprises 13 residues. CDR3 in DNA: TGTGCCAGCAGCTTGGTCAGGGGTGGGGAGCTGTTTTTT. It codes for CASSLVRGGELFF.

The rearrangement links TRBV30 to TRBJ1-2; 8 bases match TRBD1. Per germline, CDR1 GTSNPN and CDR2 SVGIG (reference sequence). Germline trimming cut 1 base from V and 3 bases from J; bases unmatched to any gene: 1. CDR3 length: 13 amino acids. The CDR3 DNA reads TGTGCCTGGAGTGACAGGGGGGACTATGGCTACACCTTC. Amino acids: CAWSDRGDYGYTF. Full variable domain (remainder filled in from reference TRBV30 and TRBJ1-2): SQTIHQWPATLVQPVGSPLSLECTVEGTSNPNLYWYRQAAGRGLQLLFYSVGIGQISSEVPQNLSASRPQDRQFILSSKKLLLSDSGFYLCAWSDRGDYGYTFGSGTRLTVV.

The chain couples TRBV27 to TRBJ1-2; the match to TRBD1 covers 9 bases. CDR3 length equals 15 residues. Unmatched junction bases numbered 9, after V lost 3 bases and J lost 7 bases. CDR1 MNHEY and CDR2 SMNVEV come from the germline V gene (reference sequence). CDR3 protein: CASSFDVQGASGYTF. Written as DNA, the CDR3 is TGTGCCAGCAGTTTTGATGTACAGGGGGCGAGTGGCTACACCTTC.

The CDR3, as DNA: TGTGCCAGCAGCTTGGGACTGACTAATTCACCCCTCCACTTT. Its translation is CASSLGLTNSPLHF. V gene TRBV27 combines with J gene TRBJ1-6, with D perhaps matching TRBD1 (5 bases). Trimming cost V 6 bases and J 6 bases, with 12 bases left between them. Germline V gives CDR1 MNHEY, CDR2 SMNVEV (reference sequence). CDR3 length: 14 residues.

V is TRBV5-4 and J is TRBJ2-1, with 8 positions matching TRBD1. V lost 0 bases to trimming and J lost 6 bases; unmatched junction nucleotides: 8. Per germline, CDR1 SGHNT and CDR2 YYREEE (reference sequence). The CDR3 extends over 16 amino acids. CDR3 sequence reads: CASSLGGQAGANEQFF. CDR3 nucleotide sequence: TGTGCCAGCAGCTTGGGGGGACAGGCCGGGGCCAATGAGCAGTTCTTC.